This is a list of T cell receptor beta chains from one sample in a study of blood T cell repertoires in COVID-19. Sequencing used immunoSEQ multiplex PCR; TCRdb keeps in-frame clones, though not all of them. This table holds about 180,000 clones, more than 70% found once. Sequences were obtained from peripheral blood. These receptor sequences come from a woman in her 30s with acute or convalescent COVID-19. CDR3s include the opening cysteine and the closing phenylalanine or tryptophan.

j_call cdr3_length v_call cdr3_aa
TRBJ2-5 13 TRBV2 CASYRGNQETQYF
TRBJ2-3 14 TRBV28 CASSLGGRADTQYF
TRBJ1-1 15 TRBV19 CASIGGRGQDTEAFF
TRBJ1-5 16 TRBV18 CASSRPGADSNQPQHF
TRBJ2-1 14 TRBV5-1 CASSAAGEDNEQFF
TRBJ2-2 11 TRBV6-1 CASSELWELFF
TRBJ2-7 14 TRBV9 CASSVGQGTYEQYF
TRBJ2-3 16 TRBV5-1 CASSRGLAGVGDTQYF
TRBJ2-3 17 TRBV3-1/TRBV3-2 CASSQDLGLAGEGTQYF
TRBJ1-2 14 TRBV2 CASSDYRGLNGYTF
TRBJ2-3 13 TRBV13 CASSFSGTDTQYF
TRBJ2-1 11 TRBV11-2 CASSLGREQFF
TRBJ2-5 14 TRBV30 CACPPFAGSKTQYF
TRBJ2-2 11 TRBV6-6 CASRTREGGIF
TRBJ1-2 13 TRBV12-3/TRBV12-4 CASSPQGWGGYTF